The 12 T cell receptor beta chains below come from one sample, sequenced in a study of blood T cell repertoires in COVID-19. The method was immunoSEQ multiplex PCR; TCRdb's version includes in-frame clones alone and lacks a portion of them. This table holds more than 200,000 clones, roughly 90% found once. Sequenced material: PBMCs or T cells enriched from blood (not recorded which). The receptors stem from a young woman who had recovered from COVID-19.

The chain combines TRBV10-3 with TRBJ2-3; 13 nucleotides line up with TRBD2. This CDR3 contains 18 residues. Germline trimming cut 6 bases from V and 2 bases from J; bases unmatched to any gene: 11. Germline lookup yields CDR1 ENHRY and CDR2 SYGVKD. CDR3 nucleotide sequence: TGTGCCATCAGCCGACGAGGACTAGCGGGAGCGCACACAGATACGCAGTATTTT. This sequence encodes CAISRRGLAGAHTDTQYF.

V usage is TRBV19 and J usage is TRBJ2-1; 7 positions agree with TRBD2. V gave up 10 bases and J gave up 4 bases; unmatched junction bases: 10. CDR1 and CDR2 (germline): LNHDA, SQIVND (reference sequence). This CDR3 has 14 amino acids. CDR3 sequence: CATVGTNLYNEQFF. CDR3 bases: TGTGCCACCGTCGGGACTAACCTATACAATGAGCAGTTCTTC.

The chain is built from TRBV29-1 and TRBJ2-7; D possibly corresponds to TRBD1 (5 bases). The V and J ends lost 5 bases and 1 base respectively, with 12 bases between them. The CDR3 totals 13 residues. Germline-derived CDR1 and CDR2 are SQVTM and ANQGSEA. The CDR3 sequence is CSVLLGQSYEQYF. The CDR3 region has the DNA TGCAGCGTTCTATTGGGGCAATCCTACGAGCAGTACTTC.

This clone was detected once. The V call is TRBV19, the J call TRBJ2-3, with D perhaps TRBD1 (6 bases). The CDR3 is 17 amino acids. Germline V gene lookup returns CDR1 LNHDA and CDR2 SQIVND (reference sequence). The ends were cut back, 0 bases at V and 0 bases at J, with 13 bases in the middle. CDR3 in DNA: TGTGCCAGTAGTATAGACCCTCGGACAGCCAGCACAGATACGCAGTATTTT. Its translation: CASSIDPRTASTDTQYF.

The rearrangement joins TRBV28 to TRBJ2-3, with 14 nucleotides matching TRBD2. V lost 6 bases and J lost 5; bases outside the gene matches: 13. The V gene's germline CDR1 is MDHEN and CDR2 SYDVKM. The length of the CDR3 is 18 residues. CDR3 coding DNA: TGTGCCAGCAGCCCAATGGGACTAGCGGGAGTCGGATTAGATACGCAGTATTTT. Translating gives CASSPMGLAGVGLDTQYF.

This clone occurred a few times. The chain uses TRBV30 and TRBJ1-5, with 10 bases identical to TRBD1. Germline lookup yields CDR1 GTSNPN and CDR2 SVGIG (reference sequence). Trimming removed 5 bases from V and 5 bases from J; junction bases left unmatched: 3. The CDR3 loop spans 13 amino acids. The CDR3 DNA sequence: TGTGCCTGGGGACAGGGGGGTGATCAGCCCCAGCATTTT. Translation gives CAWGQGGDQPQHF.

The chain joins TRBV4-1 to TRBJ1-1; the D gene is possibly TRBD1 (5 bases). Germline V gene data show CDR1 as MGHRA and CDR2 as YSYEKL. V was cut by 1 base and J by 7 bases, with 13 bases left in between. The length of the CDR3 is 14 residues. The CDR3 loop is CASSQGRDRGEAFF. CDR3 nucleotides: TGCGCCAGCAGCCAAGGGCGGGACCGGGGTGAAGCTTTCTTT.

The V call is TRBV5-5, the J call TRBJ1-2; D may be TRBD1 (6 bases). The V end lost 5 bases, the J end lost 4 bases, and 15 bases lay between the germline ends. The CDR3 consists of 14 residues. Germline V lookup: CDR1 SGHKS, CDR2 YYEKEE (reference sequence). CDR3 coding DNA: TGTGCCAGCAGGAAGGACAGCGAATTCTATGGCTACACCTTC. Translation gives CASRKDSEFYGYTF.

This clone was counted ten times or more. The rearrangement joins TRBV4-1 to TRBJ2-3, with D maybe TRBD2 (5 bases). Trimming pared 0 bases from V and 14 bases from J, leaving 15 bases between. The germline V gene encodes CDR1 MGHRA and CDR2 YSYEKL. The CDR3 contains 13 residues. In DNA, the CDR3 is TGCGCCAGCAGCCAAGAGTACAGATACGCGGGGTATTTT. It yields the protein CASSQEYRYAGYF.

This rearrangement joins TRBV30 to TRBJ1-3; 8 bases are a match to TRBD1. Germline V gives CDR1 GTSNPN, CDR2 SVGIG (reference sequence). The CDR3 runs to 13 residues. V dropped 4 bases and J dropped 4; count of bases not matched to a gene: 3. For the CDR3, the DNA is TGTGCCTGGAACCGGGACAGGGGAAACACCATATATTTT. Translating gives CAWNRDRGNTIYF.

The rearrangement joins TRBV28 to TRBJ2-7; 9 positions match TRBD1. Unmatched junction bases numbered 6, after V lost 4 bases and J lost 2 bases. Germline assignment: CDR1 MDHEN and CDR2 SYDVKM. The CDR3 contains 15 residues. In nucleotides, the CDR3 is TGTGCCAGCAGTTGGGGACAGGGCAATGCCTACGAGCAGTACTTC. Amino acid sequence: CASSWGQGNAYEQYF.

V is TRBV20-1 and J is TRBJ2-5; 9 nucleotides line up with TRBD2. CDR1 DFQATT and CDR2 SNEGSKA come from the germline V gene (reference sequence). The CDR3 totals 11 residues. Trimming at V came to 7 bases and at J to 3 bases, leaving 0 bases not matched to a gene. CDR3 DNA: TGCAGTGGCGGGAGGGAAGAGACCCAGTACTTC. Translating gives CSGGREETQYF.